This entry lists 5 T cell receptor beta chains sequenced from one sample in a study of cytomegalovirus exposure and HLA in healthy donors. The primer mix had 60 Vbeta and 13 Jbeta primers. Sequencing used immunoSEQ multiplex PCR; TCRdb keeps in-frame clones, though not all of them. Its clone listing holds tens of thousands of clones. Input material: PBMCs. Receptors were obtained from a man aged 50-59 years in good health and CMV-seronegative.

The chain employs TRBV30 and TRBJ1-5, with a tentative D call TRBD1 (6 bases). The V end was cut by 5 bases, the J end by 0 bases, with 8 bases between. Germline-derived CDR1 and CDR2 are GTSNPN and SVGIG (reference sequence). CDR3 length: 13 amino acids. The CDR3 loop reads CAWGDISNQPQHF. The DNA of the CDR3 is TGTGCCTGGGGGGACATTAGCAATCAGCCCCAGCATTTT. The complete variable domain, with remaining parts taken from reference TRBV30 and TRBJ1-5, reads SQTIHQWPATLVQPVGSPLSLECTVEGTSNPNLYWYRQAAGRGLQLLFYSVGIGQISSEVPQNLSASRPQDRQFILSSKKLLLSDSGFYLCAWGDISNQPQHFGDGTRLSIL.

Notes on this clone: The junction does not match germline at one end; this may be a read error. Other DNA sequences in this sample translate to the same CDR3. This chain uses TRBV11-2 with TRBJ1-6; possibly TRBD1 for D (5 bases). The CDR3 consists of 12 residues. Germline CDR1 SGHAT, CDR2 FQNNGV. Written as DNA, the CDR3 is TGTGCCAGCAGTCAGGGTAATTCCCCCCTCCACTTT. This sequence encodes CASSQGNSPLHF.

The V and J genes are TRBV30 and TRBJ2-3; maybe TRBD1 (5 bases). The CDR3 is made up of 13 amino acids. Trimming left V 2 bases short and J 4 bases short, with 10 bases between. Germline lookup yields CDR1 GTSNPN and CDR2 SVGIG (reference sequence). For the CDR3, the DNA is TGTGCCTGGAGTCTGGGGCTCGCAGATACGCAGTATTTT. Its protein product is CAWSLGLADTQYF.

The rearrangement uses TRBV13 and TRBJ1-3, with TRBD1 matching over 9 bases. V shed 5 bases and J 2 bases; nucleotides not matched to a gene: 4. CDR3 length equals 15 residues. Germline V CDR1 and CDR2: PRHDT, FYEKMQ (reference sequence). CDR3 amino acids: CASSPNRGPGNTIYF. The CDR3 DNA follows: TGTGCCAGCAGCCCAAACAGGGGGCCTGGAAACACCATATATTTT.

This sequence joins TRBV15 and TRBJ2-2; D is undetermined. Germline assignment: CDR1 LNHNV and CDR2 YYDKDF (reference sequence). The CDR3 has 12 residues. The V end was cut by 6 bases, the J end by 3 bases, with 5 bases between. The CDR3 spells CATSYDTGELFF. The CDR3 DNA reads as TGTGCCACCAGTTATGACACCGGGGAGCTGTTTTTT.